The 29 T cell receptor beta chains below all came from one sample that was sequenced in a study of T cell changes during pregnancy in multiple sclerosis. Sequencing used immunoSEQ multiplex PCR; TCRdb keeps in-frame clones, though not all of them. Found here are tens of thousands of clones, about nine tenths of them singletons; the top ten hold 6.2%. This material consisted of CD8+ T cells from peripheral blood mononuclear cells, taken before pregnancy. Every receptor here comes from a female donor with multiple sclerosis, enrolled in a pregnancy study.

This clone was picked up a small number of times. The chain is built from TRBV5-1 and TRBJ1-2; tentative D call: TRBD1 (5 bases). Looked up from germline, CDR1 is SGHRS and CDR2 is YFSETQ. V lost 0 bases and J lost 8, with 8 bases in between. The CDR3 totals 12 residues. The CDR3 loop reads CASSLEGPGYTF. CDR3 nucleotides: TGCGCCAGCAGCTTGGAGGGGCCCGGCTACACCTTC.

This clone was recorded once. The CDR3 here is CASSSDRAGNTGELFF. The CDR3 region has the DNA TGTGCCAGCAGCTCCGACAGGGCGGGTAACACCGGGGAGCTGTTTTTT. The gene calls are TRBV7-3 and TRBJ2-2, with TRBD1 matching over 7 bases. The CDR3 is 16 residues long. Trimming cost V 4 bases and J 2 bases; bases outside gene matches: 7. Germline loops: CDR1 SGHTA, CDR2 FQGTGA.

V gene TRBV6-1 combines with J gene TRBJ2-6, with a possible D match to TRBD1 (5 bases). The CDR3 is 15 amino acids. The germline gives CDR1 MNHNS, CDR2 SASEGT. Trimming left V 2 bases short and J 0 bases short, with 5 bases between. CDR3 coding DNA: TGTGCCAGCAGTGAACAGGGCTCTGGGGCCAACGTCCTGACTTTC. It yields the protein CASSEQGSGANVLTF.

The chain uses TRBV9 and TRBJ2-3; D might be TRBD2 (5 bases). This CDR3 has 14 amino acids. Between the trimmed V and J ends, which lost 0 bases and 2 bases, there was a span of 7 bases. CDR1 and CDR2 from the germline V gene are SGDLS and YYNGEE. This chain's CDR3 is CASSVERDTDTQYF. DNA of the CDR3: TGTGCCAGCAGCGTAGAACGGGACACAGATACGCAGTATTTT.

DNA for the CDR3: TGTGCCAGCAGCCCGGGGGGGACTAGCGGGATCCTTGATGAGCAGTTCTTC. Translated, it gives CASSPGGTSGILDEQFF. The chain couples TRBV5-8 to TRBJ2-1; TRBD2 matches at 13 bases. With 4 bases clipped from V and 8 bases from J, the junction kept 12 bases outside the gene matches. Germline lookup yields CDR1 SGHTS and CDR2 YDEGEE. The CDR3 extends over 17 amino acids. The entire variable domain, with the rest obtained from reference TRBV5-8 and TRBJ2-1, is as follows: EAGVTQSPTHLIKTRGQQATLRCSPISGHTSVYWYQQALGLGLQFLLWYDEGEERNRGNFPPRFSGRQFPNYSSELNVNALELEDSALYLCASSPGGTSGILDEQFFGPGTRLTVL.

The chain links TRBV11-3 to TRBJ2-3; 9 nucleotides align to TRBD2. V trimming: 5 bases; J trimming: 4 bases; junction bases outside the gene matches: 22. The length of the CDR3 is 20 residues. Germline-derived CDR1 and CDR2 are SGHNT and YENEEA. This CDR3 reads CASSPYLGGSSGSLSDTQYF. The CDR3 DNA reads TGTGCCAGCAGCCCCTACCTAGGTGGAAGTAGCGGGAGTCTTTCAGATACGCAGTATTTT.

V is TRBV4-3 and J is TRBJ2-1; 10 nucleotides agree with TRBD2. J was trimmed by 5 bases and V by 1 base; bases with no gene match: 2. The CDR3 runs to 15 residues. Germline V CDR1 and CDR2: LGHNA, YSLEER. The CDR3 nucleotides read TGCGCCAGCAGCCAAGGGACTAGCGGAGACAATGAGCAGTTCTTC. The encoded protein is CASSQGTSGDNEQFF.

This clone counts as large. V is TRBV19 and J is TRBJ1-1; maybe TRBD1 (6 bases). Trimming cost V 5 bases and J 3 bases, with 13 bases left between them. The germline V gene encodes CDR1 LNHDA and CDR2 SQIVND (reference sequence). The CDR3 consists of 14 residues. CDR3 in DNA: TGTGCCAGTAGTCGTAGACAGGAGTACACTGAAGCTTTCTTT. Translated, it gives CASSRRQEYTEAFF.

The rearrangement uses TRBV6-6 and TRBJ2-5, with 11 nucleotides matching TRBD2. The CDR3 consists of 16 residues. J lost 2 bases, V lost 2 bases, and 4 bases had no gene match. Germline-derived CDR1 and CDR2 are MNHNY and SVGAGI (reference sequence). For the CDR3, the DNA is TGTGCCAGCAGTTACGGAAGACTAGCGGGACAAGAGACCCAGTACTTC. Amino acids: CASSYGRLAGQETQYF.

This sequence joins TRBV4-3 and TRBJ2-6; TRBD1 is a possible D gene (5 bases). Germline CDR1 LGHNA, CDR2 YSLEER. The germline V and J ends were trimmed by 0 bases and 1 base, with 10 bases remaining between them. The CDR3 has 17 residues. CDR3 loop: CASSQESQGSGANVLTF. For the CDR3, the DNA is TGCGCCAGCAGCCAAGAGTCTCAGGGTTCTGGGGCCAACGTCCTGACTTTC.

J is TRBJ1-1 and V is TRBV9; 8 bases fit TRBD1. This CDR3 is 15 amino acids long. Germline V gene lookup returns CDR1 SGDLS and CDR2 YYNGEE. V trimming: 3 bases; J trimming: 8 bases; junction bases outside the gene matches: 12. The CDR3 loop reads CASSGGGGWTGEAFF. DNA for the CDR3: TGTGCCAGCAGCGGGGGAGGAGGTTGGACAGGGGAAGCTTTCTTT.

This chain links TRBV23-1 with TRBJ2-5; a possible D gene is TRBD2 (6 bases). TRBV23-1 qualifies as an ORF whose function is uncertain. V dropped 0 bases and J dropped 5 bases, with 13 bases sitting between them. This CDR3 is built from 15 residues. CDR3 sequence: CASSQSVFGSETQYF. Written as DNA, the CDR3 is TGCGCCAGCAGTCAATCGGTTTTCGGGAGCGAGACCCAGTACTTC.

The chain uses TRBV18 and TRBJ2-1; tentative D call: TRBD2 (5 bases). Germline CDR1 reads KGHSH; CDR2 reads LQKENI. V lost 2 bases, J lost 11 bases, and 19 bases lay in between. The CDR3 loop spans 15 amino acids. Here the CDR3 reads CASSPDGINLYKQFF. The CDR3 nucleotides read TGTGCCAGCTCACCAGACGGGATCAATCTCTATAAGCAGTTCTTC. Filled out from reference TRBV18 and TRBJ2-1, the complete variable domain reads NAGVMQNPRHLVRRRGQEARLRCSPMKGHSHVYWYRQLPEEGLKFMVYLQKENIIDESGMPKERFSAEFPKEGPSILRIQQVVRGDSAAYFCASSPDGINLYKQFFGPGTRLTVL.

To note about this clone: An end of the junction does not agree with germline; a read error may underlie this. The chain is built from TRBV7-7 and TRBJ2-5, with 7 bases identical to TRBD1. The CDR3 loop spans 14 amino acids. Germline lookup yields CDR1 SSHAT and CDR2 FNYEAQ (reference sequence). This CDR3 is CASSQNRGQETQYF. The CDR3 coding sequence is TGTGCTAGCAGCCAAAACAGGGGACAAGAGACCCAGTACTTC. The full variable domain, in which reference TRBV7-7 and TRBJ2-5 provide the parts outside the CDR3, is GAGVSQSPRYKVTKRGQDVTLRCDPISSHATLYWYQQALGQGPEFLTYFNYEAQPDKSGLPSDRFSAERPEGSISTLTIQRTEQRDSAMYRCASSQNRGQETQYFGPGTRLLVL.

The chain uses TRBV4-1 and TRBJ2-1; D uncertain. Germline CDR1 and CDR2: MGHRA and YSYEKL. The CDR3 totals 16 residues. Trimming stripped 4 bases from V and 0 bases from J, with 13 bases between. CDR3 in amino acids: CASSLFLESSYNEQFF. The CDR3, as DNA: TGCGCCAGCAGCCTCTTTTTGGAGAGCTCCTACAATGAGCAGTTCTTC.

The rearrangement joins TRBV29-1 to TRBJ2-1; the D gene is possibly TRBD2 (5 bases). The germline V gene encodes CDR1 SQVTM and CDR2 ANQGSEA. Between the trimmed V and J ends, which lost 4 bases and 0 bases, there was a span of 10 bases. This CDR3 has 14 amino acids. CDR3 coding DNA: TGCAGCGTTGGTGTAGGGAGCTCCTACAATGAGCAGTTCTTC. Its protein is CSVGVGSSYNEQFF.

This chain joins TRBV30 and TRBJ2-7; D may be TRBD2 (6 bases). The CDR3 runs 14 residues. V shed 7 bases and J shed 1 base, with 17 bases lying between them. Per germline, CDR1 GTSNPN and CDR2 SVGIG (reference sequence). CDR3: CALRPRGESYEQYF. CDR3 DNA: TGTGCCTTAAGACCGCGGGGCGAGTCCTACGAGCAGTACTTC. Full variable domain (rest looked up from reference TRBV30 and TRBJ2-7): SQTIHQWPATLVQPVGSPLSLECTVEGTSNPNLYWYRQAAGRGLQLLFYSVGIGQISSEVPQNLSASRPQDRQFILSSKKLLLSDSGFYLCALRPRGESYEQYFGPGTRLTVT.

This chain connects TRBV27 to TRBJ2-7; tentative D call: TRBD2 (6 bases). Germline CDR1 and CDR2: MNHEY and SMNVEV (reference sequence). V lost 4 bases to trimming and J lost 1 base, with 11 bases between them. CDR3 length: 14 amino acids. The CDR3 nucleotides read TGTGCCAGCAGTTCTACCGGGACTTCCTACGAGCAGTACTTC. Protein sequence: CASSSTGTSYEQYF.

The chain uses TRBV27 and TRBJ1-5; 7 nucleotides agree with TRBD1. The J segment lost 10 bases and the V segment lost 5 bases, leaving 11 bases of the junction unmatched. CDR1 is MNHEY, CDR2 SMNVEV, per germline (reference sequence). CDR3 length: 14 amino acids. This CDR3 is CASSLGQDGYPQHF. The CDR3 bases are TGTGCCAGCAGTCTCGGACAGGATGGATACCCCCAGCATTTT.

This chain joins TRBV5-1 and TRBJ2-3, with 8 bases fitting TRBD1. The CDR3 contains 14 residues. Germline CDR1 is SGHRS and CDR2 is YFSETQ. V shed 4 bases, J shed 4 bases, and the junction held 5 bases outside the gene matches. This chain's CDR3 is CASSRGQGADTQYF. CDR3 bases: TGCGCCAGCAGCAGAGGACAGGGTGCAGATACGCAGTATTTT.

V gene TRBV5-6 combines with J gene TRBJ2-3; the D gene is possibly TRBD1 (5 bases). The CDR3 sequence is 16 residues long. V lost 0 bases, J lost 3 bases, and 14 bases lay in between. Germline V gives CDR1 SGHDT, CDR2 YYEEEE. The CDR3 DNA reads TGTGCCAGCAGCTTGGTATCCAGGGTCAGTACAGATACGCAGTATTTT. This codes for CASSLVSRVSTDTQYF.

This clone has more than one count but fewer than ten. CDR3: CASSVEGGVAGGPGNEQFF. As DNA, the CDR3 is TGTGCCAGCAGCGTAGAGGGAGGAGTAGCGGGAGGGCCGGGCAATGAGCAGTTCTTC. This chain connects TRBV9 to TRBJ2-1; 11 bases align to TRBD2. Per germline, CDR1 SGDLS and CDR2 YYNGEE. This CDR3 has 19 amino acids. The V segment lost 0 bases and the J segment 6 bases; nucleotides outside the gene matches: 14.

The CDR3 DNA sequence: TGCGCCAGCAGTGGTCCTAGCGGCTACGAGCAGTACTTC. Residues: CASSGPSGYEQYF. J is TRBJ2-7 and V is TRBV10-2; 7 bases match TRBD2. The CDR3 has 13 residues. V gave up 4 bases and J gave up 3 bases; unmatched junction bases: 3. The germline CDR1 and CDR2 sequences are WSHSY and SAAADI.

This clone was recorded only once. The V gene is TRBV29-1, the J gene TRBJ2-7; 9 bases map to TRBD2. CDR3 size: 13 residues. Trimming took 5 bases from V and 6 from J; bases not matched to a gene: 8. Looked up from germline, CDR1 is SQVTM and CDR2 is ANQGSEA. The CDR3 sequence is CSVFLAGNGEQYF. The CDR3, as DNA: TGCAGCGTTTTCCTAGCGGGGAACGGCGAGCAGTACTTC.

The chain uses TRBV29-1 and TRBJ2-3; D may be TRBD2 (5 bases). Germline CDR1 reads SQVTM; CDR2 reads ANQGSEA. The CDR3 has 18 residues. V shed 0 bases and J shed 4 bases, with 23 bases lying between them. The CDR3 bases are TGCAGCGTTGAAGACCCCTTACTAGGCCACCCTTCCCCAGATACGCAGTATTTT. Its translation: CSVEDPLLGHPSPDTQYF.

The CDR3 here is CAWSAVTGTSNQPQHF. The CDR3 DNA follows: TGTGCCTGGAGCGCAGTTACAGGGACAAGCAATCAGCCCCAGCATTTT. This sequence joins TRBV30 and TRBJ1-5; possible D gene TRBD1, 6 bases. Trimming took off 3 bases at V and 1 base at J, with 16 bases between the two ends. There are 16 residues in the CDR3. Germline CDR1 GTSNPN, CDR2 SVGIG (reference sequence).

The chain couples TRBV5-4 to TRBJ2-1; weak D call: TRBD1 (5 bases). The V and J ends lost 6 bases and 5 bases respectively, with 15 bases between them. Per the germline V gene, CDR1 is SGHNT and CDR2 is YYREEE (reference sequence). The CDR3 has 14 amino acids. The CDR3, as DNA: TGTGCCAGCACTACCCGGTCCAGGGACAATGAGCAGTTCTTC. It yields the protein CASTTRSRDNEQFF.

The chain couples TRBV29-1 to TRBJ2-7; 9 nucleotides match TRBD2. The germline V gene has CDR1 SQVTM and CDR2 ANQGSEA. The CDR3 contains 13 residues. V shed 5 bases, J shed 1 base, and the junction held 3 bases outside the gene matches. The CDR3 loop is CSVHLAGSYEQYF. The CDR3 DNA reads as TGCAGCGTTCACCTAGCGGGATCCTACGAGCAGTACTTC.

The V call is TRBV7-6, the J call TRBJ2-7, with 9 bases fitting TRBD1. The CDR3 is 16 amino acids. With 6 bases clipped from V and 4 bases from J, the junction kept 13 bases outside the gene matches. The germline V gene has CDR1 SGHVS and CDR2 FNYEAQ. CDR3 coding DNA: TGTGCCAGCAGTTTTACAGGGGGCGCGGTGGGATACGAGCAGTACTTC. Protein product: CASSFTGGAVGYEQYF.